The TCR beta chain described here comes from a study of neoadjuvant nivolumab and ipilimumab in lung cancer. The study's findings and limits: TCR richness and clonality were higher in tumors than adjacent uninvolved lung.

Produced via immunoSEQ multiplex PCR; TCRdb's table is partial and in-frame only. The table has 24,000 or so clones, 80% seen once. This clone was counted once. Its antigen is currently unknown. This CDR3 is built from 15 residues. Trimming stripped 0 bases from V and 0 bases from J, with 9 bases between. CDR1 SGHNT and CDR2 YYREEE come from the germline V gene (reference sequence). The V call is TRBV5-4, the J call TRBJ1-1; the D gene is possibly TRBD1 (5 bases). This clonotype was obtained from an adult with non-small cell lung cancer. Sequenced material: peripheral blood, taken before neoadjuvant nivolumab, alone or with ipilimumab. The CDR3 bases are TGTGCCAGCAGCTTGGAAGGGGTATTGAACACTGAAGCTTTCTTT. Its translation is CASSLEGVLNTEAFF.